This T cell receptor (beta chain) was retrieved from a study of blood T cells in healthy people across ages. General study results and limits: Long-lived and aged donors differed, with more naive CD4+ cells and higher diversity in the long-lived.

The CDR3 covers 15 residues. Germline V gene lookup returns CDR1 SGHTA and CDR2 FQGTGA. V lost 1 base and J 6 bases, leaving 14 bases between the germline ends. The authors ran a second PCR of 7 to 11 cycles using a sample-barcoded 5' primer and a J-beta primer mix. TCRdb used MiXCR to reprocess the 5' RACE reads, holding one entry per CDR3 protein. Counted here are 1.8 million or so distinct CDR3 sequences, around 42% occurring once; the ten biggest clones make up around 23%. In regard to this clonotype: No antigen is known for it.

This TCR was sampled from a human donor in good health. The chain uses TRBV7-3 and TRBJ2-3; D not certain. Sequencing used blood. The CDR3 spells CASSLRADRADTQYF. For the CDR3, the DNA is TGTGCCAGCAGCTTAAGGGCCGACCGCGCGGATACGCAGTATTTT.